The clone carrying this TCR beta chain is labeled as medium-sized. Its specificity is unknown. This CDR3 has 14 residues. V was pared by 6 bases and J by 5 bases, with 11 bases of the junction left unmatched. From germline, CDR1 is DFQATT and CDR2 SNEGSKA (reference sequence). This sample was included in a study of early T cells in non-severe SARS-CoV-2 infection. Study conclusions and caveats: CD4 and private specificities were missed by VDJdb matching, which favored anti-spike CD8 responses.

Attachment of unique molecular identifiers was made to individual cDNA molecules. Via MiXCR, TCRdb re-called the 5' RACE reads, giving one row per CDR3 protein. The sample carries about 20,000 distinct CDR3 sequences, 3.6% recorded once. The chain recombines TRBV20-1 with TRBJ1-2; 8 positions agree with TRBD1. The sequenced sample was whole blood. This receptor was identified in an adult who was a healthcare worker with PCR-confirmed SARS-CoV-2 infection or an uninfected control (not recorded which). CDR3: CSAKWTGMGYGYTF. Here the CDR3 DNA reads TGCAGTGCAAAATGGACAGGGATGGGGTATGGCTACACCTTC.